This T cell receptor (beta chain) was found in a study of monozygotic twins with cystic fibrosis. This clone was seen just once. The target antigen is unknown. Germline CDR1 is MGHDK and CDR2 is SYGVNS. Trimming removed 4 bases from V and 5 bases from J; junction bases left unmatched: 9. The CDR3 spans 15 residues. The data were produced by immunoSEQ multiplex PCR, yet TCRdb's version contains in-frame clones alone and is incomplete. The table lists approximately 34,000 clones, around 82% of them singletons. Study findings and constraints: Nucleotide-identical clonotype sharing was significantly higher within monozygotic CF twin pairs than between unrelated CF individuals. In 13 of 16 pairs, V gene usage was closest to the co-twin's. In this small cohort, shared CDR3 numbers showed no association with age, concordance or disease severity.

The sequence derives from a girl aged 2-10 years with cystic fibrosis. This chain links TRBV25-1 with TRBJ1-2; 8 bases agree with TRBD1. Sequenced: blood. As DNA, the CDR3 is TGTGCCAGCAGTGTGGCAGGGGGCGGAGGTTATGGCTACACCTTC. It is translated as CASSVAGGGGYGYTF.